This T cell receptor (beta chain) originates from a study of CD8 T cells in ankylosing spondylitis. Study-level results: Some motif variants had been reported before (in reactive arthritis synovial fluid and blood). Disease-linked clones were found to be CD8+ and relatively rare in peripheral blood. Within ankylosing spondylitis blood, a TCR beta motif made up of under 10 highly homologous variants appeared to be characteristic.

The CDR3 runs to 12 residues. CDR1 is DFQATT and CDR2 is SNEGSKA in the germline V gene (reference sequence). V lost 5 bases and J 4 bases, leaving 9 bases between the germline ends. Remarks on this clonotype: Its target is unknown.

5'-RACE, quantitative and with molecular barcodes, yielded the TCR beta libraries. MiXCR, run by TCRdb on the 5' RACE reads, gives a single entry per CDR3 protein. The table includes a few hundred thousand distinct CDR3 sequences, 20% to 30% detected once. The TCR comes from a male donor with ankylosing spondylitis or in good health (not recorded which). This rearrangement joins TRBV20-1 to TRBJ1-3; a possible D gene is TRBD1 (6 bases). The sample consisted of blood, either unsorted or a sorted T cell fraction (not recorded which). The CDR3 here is CSARTEGNTIYF. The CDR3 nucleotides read TGCAGTGCTCGGACAGAAGGAAACACCATATATTTT.